One and the same sample provided the 16 T cell receptor beta chains below, sequenced in a study of T cell changes during pregnancy in multiple sclerosis. Here immunoSEQ multiplex PCR was the method, and the copy in TCRdb shows in-frame clones only, minus some. The sample records tens of thousands of clones, about 94% being singletons. The sample here was CD4+ T cells from peripheral blood mononuclear cells, taken after pregnancy. The receptors were sampled from a female donor with multiple sclerosis, enrolled in a pregnancy study.

The chain carries TRBV5-6 and TRBJ1-1, with 7 bases lining up with TRBD1. The J segment lost 4 bases and the V segment lost 0 bases, leaving 3 bases of the junction unmatched. This CDR3 has 14 residues. CDR1 and CDR2 (germline): SGHDT, YYEEEE. The chain's CDR3 is CASSLGAGGTEAFF. The DNA of the CDR3 is TGTGCCAGCAGCTTGGGGGCAGGGGGCACTGAAGCTTTCTTT.

CDR3 protein: CASSFGVADTDTQYF. The CDR3, as DNA: TGTGCCAGCAGCTTCGGGGTGGCAGACACAGATACGCAGTATTTT. The chain links TRBV7-2 to TRBJ2-3; D possibly corresponds to TRBD2 (5 bases). CDR1 is SGHTA and CDR2 is FQGNSA in the germline V gene. V lost 3 bases and J lost 2, with 12 bases in between. The CDR3 is 15 amino acids.

V gene TRBV6-1 combines with J gene TRBJ2-2; D is undetermined. This CDR3 spans 14 amino acids. V was clipped by 7 bases and J by 3 bases, with 12 bases between them. The V gene's germline CDR1 is MNHNS and CDR2 SASEGT. CDR3 nucleotide sequence: TGTGCCAGCACCACTGGCGGATACACCGGGGAGCTGTTTTTT. Translated, it gives CASTTGGYTGELFF.

This clone has more than one count but fewer than ten. The chain is built from TRBV2 and TRBJ1-5; possible D gene TRBD1, 5 bases. V gave up 5 bases and J gave up 5 bases, with 10 bases separating them. This CDR3 comprises 13 residues. CDR1 and CDR2 from the germline V gene are SNHLY and FYNNEI. The CDR3 DNA is TGTGCCAGCAGTCCGGGGGTTTATCAGCCCCAGCATTTT. Residues: CASSPGVYQPQHF.

The DNA for the CDR3 is TGTGCCAGCAGTTTGAGCGGCTTTACCTACGAGCAGTACTTC. Its protein is CASSLSGFTYEQYF. The chain combines TRBV27 with TRBJ2-7, with D perhaps TRBD2 (5 bases). Germline CDR1 reads MNHEY; CDR2 reads SMNVEV (reference sequence). This CDR3 has 14 amino acids. Trimming took off 3 bases at V and 2 bases at J, with 11 bases between the two ends.

The chain employs TRBV18 and TRBJ2-1; 8 bases line up with TRBD2. The CDR3 extends over 15 amino acids. The germline gives CDR1 KGHSH, CDR2 LQKENI. J gave up 6 bases and V 0 bases, and 4 bases lay outside the gene matches. The CDR3 here is CASSPPPGGVNEQFF. The CDR3, as DNA: TGTGCCAGCTCACCACCCCCGGGGGGGGTCAATGAGCAGTTCTTC.

This clone was detected only once. The V call is TRBV5-4, the J call TRBJ2-1; 11 positions match TRBD2. Trimming removed 4 bases from V and 7 bases from J; junction bases left unmatched: 7. Germline loops: CDR1 SGHNT, CDR2 YYREEE (reference sequence). This CDR3 spans 15 amino acids. In nucleotides, the CDR3 is TGTGCCAGCAGCATTAGCGGGAGGGCGCTGAATGAGCAGTTCTTC. This codes for CASSISGRALNEQFF.

This clone was recorded a few times. This sequence joins TRBV9 and TRBJ2-7; possibly TRBD1 for D (5 bases). With 1 base removed from V and 7 bases from J, the gap between germline ends came to 12 bases. CDR3 length equals 13 residues. Germline lookup yields CDR1 SGDLS and CDR2 YYNGEE. The CDR3 reads CASSVNQGWEQYF. For the CDR3, the DNA is TGTGCCAGCAGCGTAAACCAGGGTTGGGAGCAGTACTTC.

The chain is built from TRBV5-3 and TRBJ2-1, with TRBD2 matching over 9 bases. TRBV5-3 is an ORF for which the function is uncertain. The CDR3 is 15 amino acids. V was pared by 4 bases and J by 6 bases, with 8 bases of the junction left unmatched. The chain's CDR3 is CARSGPSGRLNEQFF. Here the CDR3 DNA reads TGTGCCAGAAGCGGTCCGAGCGGGAGGCTCAATGAGCAGTTCTTC.

The chain links TRBV5-6 to TRBJ2-2, with 7 bases that match TRBD1. The CDR3 is made up of 15 amino acids. CDR1 is SGHDT and CDR2 is YYEEEE in the germline V gene. J lost 0 bases, V lost 2 bases, and 1 base had no gene match. This CDR3 reads CASSLQGSNTGELFF. CDR3 DNA sequence: TGTGCCAGCAGCTTACAGGGGTCGAACACCGGGGAGCTGTTTTTT.

This chain uses TRBV18 with TRBJ2-5, with a tentative D call TRBD2 (6 bases). The V gene's germline CDR1 is KGHSH and CDR2 LQKENI. The CDR3 length is 13 residues. V shed 2 bases and J shed 5 bases, with 9 bases lying between them. The chain's CDR3 is CASSPASAETQYF. The CDR3 DNA sequence: TGTGCCAGCTCACCAGCTAGCGCGGAGACCCAGTACTTC. The complete variable domain, with remaining parts taken from reference TRBV18 and TRBJ2-5, reads NAGVMQNPRHLVRRRGQEARLRCSPMKGHSHVYWYRQLPEEGLKFMVYLQKENIIDESGMPKERFSAEFPKEGPSILRIQQVVRGDSAAYFCASSPASAETQYFGPGTRLLVL.

The sample holds a few counts of this clone. This chain links TRBV28 with TRBJ1-5; no clear D. The CDR3 length is 15 residues. V lost 3 bases and J 3 bases, leaving 12 bases between the germline ends. Germline V gene data show CDR1 as MDHEN and CDR2 as SYDVKM. The CDR3 DNA follows: TGTGCCAGCAGTTTTGGTCGACAAAACAATCAGCCCCAGCATTTT. Protein: CASSFGRQNNQPQHF.

The chain recombines TRBV20-1 with TRBJ1-2; no firm D call. CDR1 is DFQATT, CDR2 SNEGSKA, per germline (reference sequence). This CDR3 spans 11 amino acids. V was pared by 6 bases and J by 5 bases, with 10 bases between. Here the CDR3 DNA reads TGCAGTGCCATGAGCGGTTATGGCTACACCTTC. It encodes CSAMSGYGYTF.

The chain combines TRBV5-6 with TRBJ1-4; possibly TRBD1 for D (6 bases). The CDR3 sequence is 13 residues long. Trimming took off 4 bases at V and 6 bases at J, with 10 bases between the two ends. Germline V gene lookup returns CDR1 SGHDT and CDR2 YYEEEE. The CDR3 nucleotides read TGTGCCAGCAGCAGGGGGTGGGATGAAAAACTGTTTTTT. Its protein product is CASSRGWDEKLFF.

The V and J genes are TRBV7-9 and TRBJ1-1, with 9 nucleotides matching TRBD1. The CDR3 covers 15 residues. V lost 3 bases to trimming and J lost 3 bases; unmatched junction nucleotides: 5. Germline V gene sequence: CDR1 SEHNR, CDR2 FQNEAQ (reference sequence). The CDR3 here is CASSFRQGGDTEAFF. The DNA of the CDR3 is TGTGCCAGCAGCTTCCGACAGGGGGGAGACACTGAAGCTTTCTTT.

The J gene is TRBJ2-3, the V gene TRBV7-2; tentatively, D is TRBD2 (6 bases). This CDR3 spans 14 amino acids. Germline V gene sequence: CDR1 SGHTA, CDR2 FQGNSA. The germline V and J ends were trimmed by 4 bases and 4 bases, with 12 bases remaining between them. The CDR3: CASSSGTPPDTQYF. CDR3 DNA sequence: TGTGCCAGCAGCTCCGGGACTCCCCCAGATACGCAGTATTTT.